This T cell receptor (beta chain) comes out of a study of blood T cells in healthy people across ages. Notes on the study in general: More naive CD4+ cells and higher diversity were found in long-lived than in aged donors.

As concerns this clonotype: Its antigen is unknown.

A second PCR of roughly 7 to 11 cycles used a sample-barcoded 5' primer and a J-beta primer mix. TCRdb recomputed calls from the 5' RACE reads with MiXCR, one row per CDR3 protein. The table has approximately 1,000,000 distinct CDR3 sequences, 40% to 50% seen once. Germline CDR1 reads MDHEN; CDR2 reads SYDVKM. The CDR3 sequence is 16 residues long. Trimming stripped 5 bases from V and 1 base from J, with 15 bases between. Researchers isolated at least 7 million PBMCs per sample. The sequencing input was blood. The chain is built from TRBV28 and TRBJ2-4; D gene uncertain. The sequence came from a woman in her sixties in good health. The CDR3 DNA reads TGTGCCAGCAGTAAAACCCCATGGCATGCCAAAAACATTCAGTACTTC. It specifies CASSKTPWHAKNIQYF.